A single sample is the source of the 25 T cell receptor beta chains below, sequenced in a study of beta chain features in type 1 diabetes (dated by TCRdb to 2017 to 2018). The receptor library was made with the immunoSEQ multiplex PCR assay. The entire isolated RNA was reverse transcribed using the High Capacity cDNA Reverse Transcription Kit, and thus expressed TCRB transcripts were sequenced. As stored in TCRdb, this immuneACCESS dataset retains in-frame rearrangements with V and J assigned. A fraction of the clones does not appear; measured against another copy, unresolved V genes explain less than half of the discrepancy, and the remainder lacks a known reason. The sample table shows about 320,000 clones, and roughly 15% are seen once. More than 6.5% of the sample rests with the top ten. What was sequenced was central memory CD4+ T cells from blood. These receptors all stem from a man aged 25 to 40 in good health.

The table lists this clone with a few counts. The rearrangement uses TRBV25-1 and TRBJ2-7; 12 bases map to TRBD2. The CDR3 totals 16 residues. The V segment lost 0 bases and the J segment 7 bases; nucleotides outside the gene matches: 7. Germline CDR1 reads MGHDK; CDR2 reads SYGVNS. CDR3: CASSEYKTSGRSEQYV. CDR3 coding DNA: TGTGCCAGCAGTGAATACAAGACTAGCGGGAGAAGTGAGCAGTACGTC.

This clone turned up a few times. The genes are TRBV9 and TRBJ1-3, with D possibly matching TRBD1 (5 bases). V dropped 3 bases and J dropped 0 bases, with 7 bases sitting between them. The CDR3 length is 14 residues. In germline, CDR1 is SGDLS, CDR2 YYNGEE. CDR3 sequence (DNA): TGTGCCAGCAGCGGACAGCTCTCTGGAAACACCATATATTTT. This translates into CASSGQLSGNTIYF.

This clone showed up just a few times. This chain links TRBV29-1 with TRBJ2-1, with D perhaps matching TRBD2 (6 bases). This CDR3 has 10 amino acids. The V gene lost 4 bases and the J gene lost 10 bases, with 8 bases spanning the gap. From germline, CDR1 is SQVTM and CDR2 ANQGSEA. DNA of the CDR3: TGCAGCGTTGGGAGGGGAGAGCAGTTCTTC. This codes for CSVGRGEQFF.

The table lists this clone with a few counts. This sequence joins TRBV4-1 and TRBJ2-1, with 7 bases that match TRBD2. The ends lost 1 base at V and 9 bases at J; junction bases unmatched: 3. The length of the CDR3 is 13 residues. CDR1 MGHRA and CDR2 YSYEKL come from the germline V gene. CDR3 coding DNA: TGCGCCAGCAGCCAAGCGCGGGGGACTGAGCAGTTCTTC. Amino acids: CASSQARGTEQFF.

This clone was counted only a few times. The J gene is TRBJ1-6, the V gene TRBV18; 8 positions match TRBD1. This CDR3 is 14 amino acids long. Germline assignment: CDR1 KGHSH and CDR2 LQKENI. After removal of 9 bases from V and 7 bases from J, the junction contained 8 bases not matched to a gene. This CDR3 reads CASEAGGGNSPLHF. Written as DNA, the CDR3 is TGTGCCAGTGAGGCAGGGGGCGGGAATTCACCCCTCCACTTT.

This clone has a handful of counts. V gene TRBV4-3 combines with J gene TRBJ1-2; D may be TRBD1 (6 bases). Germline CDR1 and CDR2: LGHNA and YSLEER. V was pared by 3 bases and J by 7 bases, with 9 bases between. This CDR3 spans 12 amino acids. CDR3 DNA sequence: TGCGCCAGCAGCCACACAGGGAGTGGCTACACCTTC. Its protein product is CASSHTGSGYTF.

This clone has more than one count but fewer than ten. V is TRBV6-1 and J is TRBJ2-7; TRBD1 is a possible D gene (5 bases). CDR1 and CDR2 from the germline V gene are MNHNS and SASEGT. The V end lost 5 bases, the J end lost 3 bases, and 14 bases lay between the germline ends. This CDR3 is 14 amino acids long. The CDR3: CASSRQTELYEQYV. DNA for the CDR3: TGTGCCAGCAGTCGGCAGACAGAGCTCTACGAGCAGTACGTC.

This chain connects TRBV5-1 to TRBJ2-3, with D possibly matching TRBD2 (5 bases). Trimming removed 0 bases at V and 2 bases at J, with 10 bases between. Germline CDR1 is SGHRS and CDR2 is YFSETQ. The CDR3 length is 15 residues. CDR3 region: CASSLETGITDTQYF. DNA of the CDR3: TGCGCCAGCAGCTTGGAGACGGGGATCACAGATACGCAGTATTTT.

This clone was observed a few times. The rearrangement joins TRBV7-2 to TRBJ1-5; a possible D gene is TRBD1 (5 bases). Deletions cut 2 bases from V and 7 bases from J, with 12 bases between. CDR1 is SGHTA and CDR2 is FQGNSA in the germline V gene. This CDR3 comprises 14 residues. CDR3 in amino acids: CASSLYGARQPQHF. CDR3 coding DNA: TGTGCCAGCAGCTTATACGGGGCGCGACAGCCCCAGCATTTT.

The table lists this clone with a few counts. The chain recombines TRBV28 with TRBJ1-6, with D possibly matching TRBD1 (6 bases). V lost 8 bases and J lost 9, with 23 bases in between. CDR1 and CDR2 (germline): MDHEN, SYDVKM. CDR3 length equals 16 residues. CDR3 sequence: CASRIPLSRGSSPLHF. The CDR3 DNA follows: TGTGCCAGCCGCATCCCCCTTTCCAGGGGAAGTTCACCCCTCCACTTT.

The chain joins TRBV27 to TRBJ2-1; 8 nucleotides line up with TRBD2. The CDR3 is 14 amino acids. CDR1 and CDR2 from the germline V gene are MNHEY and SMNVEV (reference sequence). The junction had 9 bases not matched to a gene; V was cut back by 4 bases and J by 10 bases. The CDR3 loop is CASSSTGGPSEQFF. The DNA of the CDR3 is TGTGCCAGCAGTTCGACGGGGGGGCCTTCGGAGCAGTTCTTC.

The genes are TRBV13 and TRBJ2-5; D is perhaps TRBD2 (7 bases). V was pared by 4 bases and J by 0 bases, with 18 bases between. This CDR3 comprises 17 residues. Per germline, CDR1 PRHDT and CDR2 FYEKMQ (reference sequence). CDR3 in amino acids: CASSSLGRGPDQETQYF. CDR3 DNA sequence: TGTGCCAGCAGCTCCCTAGGGCGGGGGCCCGACCAAGAGACCCAGTACTTC.

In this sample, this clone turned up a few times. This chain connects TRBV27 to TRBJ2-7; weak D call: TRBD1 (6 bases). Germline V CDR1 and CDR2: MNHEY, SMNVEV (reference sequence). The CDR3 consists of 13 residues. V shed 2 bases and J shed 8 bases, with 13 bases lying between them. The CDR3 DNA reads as TGTGCCAGCAGTTTAACCACAGGGAATCAGCAGTACGTC. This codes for CASSLTTGNQQYV.

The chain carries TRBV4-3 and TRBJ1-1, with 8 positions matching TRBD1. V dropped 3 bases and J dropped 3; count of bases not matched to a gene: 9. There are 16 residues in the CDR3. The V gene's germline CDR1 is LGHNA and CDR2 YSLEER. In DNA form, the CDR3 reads TGCGCCAGCAGCCAGCGACAGGGGATACTCGACACTGAAGCTTTCTTT. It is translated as CASSQRQGILDTEAFF.

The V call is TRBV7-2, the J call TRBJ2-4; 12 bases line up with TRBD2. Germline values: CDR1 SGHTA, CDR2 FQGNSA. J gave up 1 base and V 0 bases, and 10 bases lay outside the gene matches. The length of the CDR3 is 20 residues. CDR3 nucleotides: TGTGCCAGCAGCTTAGCGCTAGCGGGAGGGCGGGCGACGGCCAAAAACATTCAGTACTTC. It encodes CASSLALAGGRATAKNIQYF.

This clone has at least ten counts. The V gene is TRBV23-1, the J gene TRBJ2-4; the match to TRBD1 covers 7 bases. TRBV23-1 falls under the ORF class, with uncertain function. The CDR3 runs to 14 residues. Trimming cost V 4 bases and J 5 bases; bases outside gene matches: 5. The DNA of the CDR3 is TGCGCCAGCAGTCTTAGGACAGGAGAAAACATTCAGTACTTC. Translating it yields CASSLRTGENIQYF.

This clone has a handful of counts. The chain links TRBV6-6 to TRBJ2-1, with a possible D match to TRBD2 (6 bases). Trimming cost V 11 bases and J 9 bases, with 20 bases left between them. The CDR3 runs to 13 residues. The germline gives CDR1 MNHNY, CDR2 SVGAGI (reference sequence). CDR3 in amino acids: CAGRARRDGEQFF. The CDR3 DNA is TGTGCCGGTAGGGCTAGGAGGGACGGTGAGCAGTTCTTC.

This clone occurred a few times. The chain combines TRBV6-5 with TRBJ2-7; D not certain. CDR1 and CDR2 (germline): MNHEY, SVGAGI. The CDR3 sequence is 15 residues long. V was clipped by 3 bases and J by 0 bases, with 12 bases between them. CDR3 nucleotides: TGTGCCAGCAGTTATAGGCCGGTGAGCTCCTACGAGCAGTACTTC. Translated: CASSYRPVSSYEQYF.

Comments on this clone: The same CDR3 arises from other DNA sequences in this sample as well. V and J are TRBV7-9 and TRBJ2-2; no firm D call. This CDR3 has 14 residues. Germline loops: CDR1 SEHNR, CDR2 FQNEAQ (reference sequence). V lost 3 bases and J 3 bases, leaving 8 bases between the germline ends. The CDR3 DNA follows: TGTGCCAGCAGCTTTCTCAGTGACACCGGGGAGCTGTTTTTT. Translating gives CASSFLSDTGELFF.

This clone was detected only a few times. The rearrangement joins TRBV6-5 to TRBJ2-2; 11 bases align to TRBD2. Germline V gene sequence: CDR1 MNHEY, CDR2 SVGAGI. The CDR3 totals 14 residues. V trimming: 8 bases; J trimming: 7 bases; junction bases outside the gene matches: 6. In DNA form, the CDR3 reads TGTGCCAGCGTTAGCGGGAGGGGGGTCGGGGAGCTGTTTTTT. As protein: CASVSGRGVGELFF.

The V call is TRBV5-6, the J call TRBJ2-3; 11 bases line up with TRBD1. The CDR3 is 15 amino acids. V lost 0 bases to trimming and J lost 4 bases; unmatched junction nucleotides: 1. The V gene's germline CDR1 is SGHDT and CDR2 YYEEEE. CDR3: CASSLVGQGADTQYF. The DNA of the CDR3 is TGTGCCAGCAGCTTGGTGGGACAGGGGGCAGATACGCAGTATTTT.

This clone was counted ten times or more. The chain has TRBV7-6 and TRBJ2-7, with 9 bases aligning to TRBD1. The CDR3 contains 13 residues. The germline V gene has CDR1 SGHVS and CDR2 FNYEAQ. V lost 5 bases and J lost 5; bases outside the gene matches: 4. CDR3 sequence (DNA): TGTGCCAGCAGCACCCGGGACAGGGACGAGCAGTACTTC. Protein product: CASSTRDRDEQYF.

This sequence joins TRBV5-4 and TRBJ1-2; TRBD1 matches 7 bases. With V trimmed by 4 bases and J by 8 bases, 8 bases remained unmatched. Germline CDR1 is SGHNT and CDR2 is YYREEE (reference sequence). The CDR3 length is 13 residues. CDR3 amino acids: CASSDDRAWGYTF. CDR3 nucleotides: TGTGCCAGCAGCGATGACAGGGCTTGGGGCTACACCTTC.

CDR3 DNA: TGTGCCAGCGGGGATGAGCAGTTCTTC. It encodes CASGDEQFF. The chain carries TRBV6-1 and TRBJ2-1; D not certain. The germline V and J ends were trimmed by 8 bases and 8 bases, with 4 bases remaining between them. The CDR3 is 9 amino acids. Germline assignment: CDR1 MNHNS and CDR2 SASEGT.

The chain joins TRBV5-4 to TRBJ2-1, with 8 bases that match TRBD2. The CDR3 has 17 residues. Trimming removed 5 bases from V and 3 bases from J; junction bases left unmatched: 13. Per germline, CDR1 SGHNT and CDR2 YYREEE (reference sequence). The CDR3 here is CASSYSPGSGIYNEQFF. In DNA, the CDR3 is TGTGCCAGCAGTTACTCTCCGGGTAGCGGGATCTACAATGAGCAGTTCTTC.